These T cell receptor beta chains were read from a single sample in a study of blood T cell repertoires in COVID-19. Method: immunoSEQ multiplex PCR; TCRdb's copy keeps in-frame clones and lacks some. The repertoire holds more than 250,000 clones, with more than 80% as singletons. Source material: peripheral blood. The receptors come from a man aged 18 to 30 who had recovered from COVID-19. Both conserved end residues are trimmed from each CDR3. The order of the fields is clone size, V gene, CDR3 length, J gene, CDR3 protein. Part of the rows lack a size; the others show once, few, many or a class for expanded clones.

NA	TRBV27	12	TRBJ1-6	ASSSGSLNSPLH
NA	TRBV6-5	12	TRBJ2-3	ASRASGVTDTQY
NA	TRBV5-6	12	TRBJ2-5	ASSQGQPQETQY
NA	TRBV6-6	14	TRBJ2-3	ASSLSRTSGTDTQY
NA	TRBV9	10	TRBJ1-2	ASSVGGNGYT
NA	TRBV9	16	TRBJ2-6	ASSRRGGEESGANVLT
NA	TRBV9	15	TRBJ2-2	ASSVAQEREISGELF
NA	TRBV24-1	13	TRBJ2-7	ATTPGYEGAYEQY
once	TRBV19	9	TRBJ1-1	ASSRRQKAF
once	TRBV12-5	11	TRBJ1-2	ASGTRVDYGYT
NA	TRBV6-6	10	TRBJ2-5	ASSYPGETQY
NA	TRBV9	11	TRBJ1-5	ASSVDGNQPQH
NA	TRBV13	12	TRBJ2-7	ASRRRAAVYEQY
NA	TRBV15	15	TRBJ2-1	ATSKSFISGGAYEQF
NA	TRBV14	14	TRBJ1-6	ASSQEASFPNSPLH
NA	TRBV19	14	TRBJ1-6	ASSMGGTTYNSPLH
NA	TRBV4-3	13	TRBJ2-1	ASSPHLSSYNEQF
once	TRBV6-2/TRBV6-3	13	TRBJ1-5	ASSYLGEANQPQH
NA	TRBV6-6	14	TRBJ1-5	ASSYGQTVSNQPQH
NA	TRBV4-1	10	TRBJ2-2	ASSTYTGELF
NA	TRBV27	11	TRBJ1-1	ASSLSFRTEAF
NA	TRBV5-1	16	TRBJ2-1	ASSFPMNLGSSYNEQF
NA	TRBV7-3	11	TRBJ2-1	ASSLLTWSEQF
NA	TRBV4-3	16	TRBJ2-2	ASSRGTGGIGNTGELF
NA	TRBV4-2	14	TRBJ2-7	ASSHPTLAATYEQY
NA	TRBV9	12	TRBJ2-1	ASSMGASANEQF
NA	TRBV19	16	TRBJ1-6	ASSQIRSGDFYNSPLH
NA	TRBV14	12	TRBJ1-1	ASSHPYRDTEAF
NA	TRBV2	10	TRBJ1-1	ASSRFATEAF
NA	TRBV3-1/TRBV3-2	13	TRBJ2-1	ASSPWTGSYNEQF
once	TRBV5-1	15	TRBJ2-4	ASSPERDRVAKNIQY
NA	TRBV29-1	11	TRBJ2-7	SVVLLSSYEQY
NA	TRBV5-1	11	TRBJ2-2	ASSHSFPGELF
NA	TRBV12-3/TRBV12-4	10	TRBJ1-1	ASSPAGTEAF
NA	TRBV7-3	13	TRBJ2-3	ASSPTGGVADTQY
once	TRBV30	11	TRBJ1-1	AWSVTRNTEAF
NA	TRBV11-2	11	TRBJ1-5	ASSPGLNQPQH
NA	TRBV27	14	TRBJ2-3	ASSSRQGTATDTQY
NA	TRBV6-6	13	TRBJ1-2	ASSYSGTTRNGYT
NA	TRBV2	13	TRBJ2-7	ASSWTSGRTGEQY
few	TRBV4-1	14	TRBJ2-1	ASSQQAGPSYNEQF
NA	TRBV5-1	12	TRBJ2-1	ASSTSAPRNEQF
once	TRBV19	14	TRBJ2-4	ASSDPGGLAKNIQY
few	TRBV19	13	TRBJ1-5	ASSIEGQGSQPQH
NA	TRBV30	13	TRBJ1-6	AWSVPDIHNSPLH
once	TRBV30	13	TRBJ2-7	AWSVSSGRASEQY
NA	TRBV6-5	13	TRBJ2-7	ASSYSGQEAYEQY
NA	TRBV6-5	11	TRBJ1-2	ASSSFGGYGYT
many	TRBV29-1	12	TRBJ2-3	SVDIAGGPDTQY
NA	TRBV7-9	12	TRBJ1-1	ASSRGDGNTEAF
NA	TRBV11-2	16	TRBJ2-1	ASSLGRIAGGPWNEQF
NA	TRBV2	16	TRBJ2-1	ASSEGQGPLAPYNEQF
few	TRBV6-5	12	TRBJ1-2	ASSSRTGGLGYT
NA	TRBV6-5	12	TRBJ2-3	ASRPGGLRDTQY
once	TRBV4-1	13	TRBJ1-1	ASSPTSARQGEAF
NA	TRBV6-6	11	TRBJ1-1	ASRQDQNTEAF
NA	TRBV3-1/TRBV3-2	14	TRBJ2-3	ASSPASGGSTDTQY
NA	TRBV7-6	19	TRBJ2-6	ASSITPTGQGAFGGANVLT
once	TRBV4-1	13	TRBJ1-1	ASSQSKGMNTEAF
NA	TRBV25-1	13	TRBJ1-4	ASSSPYSTNEKLF